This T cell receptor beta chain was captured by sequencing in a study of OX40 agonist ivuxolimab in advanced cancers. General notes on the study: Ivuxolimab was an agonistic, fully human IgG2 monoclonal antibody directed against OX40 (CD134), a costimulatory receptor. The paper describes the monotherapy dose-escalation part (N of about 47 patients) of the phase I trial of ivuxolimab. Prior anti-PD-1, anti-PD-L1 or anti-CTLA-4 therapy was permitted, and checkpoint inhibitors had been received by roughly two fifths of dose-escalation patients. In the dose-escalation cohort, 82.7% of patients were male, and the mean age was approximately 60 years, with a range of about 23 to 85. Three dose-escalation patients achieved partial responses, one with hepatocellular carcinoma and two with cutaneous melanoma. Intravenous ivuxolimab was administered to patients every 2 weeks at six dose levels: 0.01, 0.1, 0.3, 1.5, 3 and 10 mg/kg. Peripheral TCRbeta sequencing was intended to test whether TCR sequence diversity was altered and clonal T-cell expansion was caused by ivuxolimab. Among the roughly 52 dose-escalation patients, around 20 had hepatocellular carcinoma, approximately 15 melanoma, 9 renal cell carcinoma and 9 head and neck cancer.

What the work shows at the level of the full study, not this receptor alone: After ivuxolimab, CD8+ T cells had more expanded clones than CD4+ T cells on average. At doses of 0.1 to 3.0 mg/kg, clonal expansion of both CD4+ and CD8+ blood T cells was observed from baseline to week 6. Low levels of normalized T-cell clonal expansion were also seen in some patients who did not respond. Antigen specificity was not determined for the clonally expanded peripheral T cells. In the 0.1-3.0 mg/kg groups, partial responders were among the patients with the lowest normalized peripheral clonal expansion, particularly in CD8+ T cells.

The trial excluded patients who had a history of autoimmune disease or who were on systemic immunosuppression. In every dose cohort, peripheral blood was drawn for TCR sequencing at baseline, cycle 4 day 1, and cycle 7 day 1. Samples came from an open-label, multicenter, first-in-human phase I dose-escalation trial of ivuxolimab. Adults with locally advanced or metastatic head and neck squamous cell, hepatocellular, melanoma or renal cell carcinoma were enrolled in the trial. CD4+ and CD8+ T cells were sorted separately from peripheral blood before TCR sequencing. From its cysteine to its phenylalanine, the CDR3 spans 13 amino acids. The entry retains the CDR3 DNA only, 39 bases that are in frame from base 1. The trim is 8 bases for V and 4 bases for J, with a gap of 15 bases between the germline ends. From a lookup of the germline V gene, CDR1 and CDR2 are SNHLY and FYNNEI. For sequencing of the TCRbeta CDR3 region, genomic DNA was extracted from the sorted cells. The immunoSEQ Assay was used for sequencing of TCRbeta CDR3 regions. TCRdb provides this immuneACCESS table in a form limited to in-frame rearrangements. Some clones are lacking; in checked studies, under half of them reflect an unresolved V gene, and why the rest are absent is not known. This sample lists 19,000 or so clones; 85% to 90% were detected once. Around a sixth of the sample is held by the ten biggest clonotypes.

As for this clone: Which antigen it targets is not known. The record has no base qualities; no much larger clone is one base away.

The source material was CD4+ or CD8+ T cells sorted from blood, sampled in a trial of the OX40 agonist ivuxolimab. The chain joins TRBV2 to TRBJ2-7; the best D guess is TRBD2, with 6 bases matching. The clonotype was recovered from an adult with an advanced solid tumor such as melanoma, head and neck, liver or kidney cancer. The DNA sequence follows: TGTGCCAGCTCCGGGGGAATGATGTACGAGCAGTACTTC. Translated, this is CASSGGMMYEQYF.